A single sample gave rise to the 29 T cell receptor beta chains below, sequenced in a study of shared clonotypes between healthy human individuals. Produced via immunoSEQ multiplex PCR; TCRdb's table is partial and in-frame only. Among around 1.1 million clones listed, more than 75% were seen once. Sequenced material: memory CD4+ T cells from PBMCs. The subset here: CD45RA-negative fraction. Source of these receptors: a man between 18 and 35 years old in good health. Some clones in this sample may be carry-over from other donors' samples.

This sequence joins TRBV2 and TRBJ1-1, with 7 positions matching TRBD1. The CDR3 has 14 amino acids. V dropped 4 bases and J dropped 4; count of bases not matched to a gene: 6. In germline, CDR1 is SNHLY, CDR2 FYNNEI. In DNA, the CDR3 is TGTGCCAGCAGTGGGGACAGAACTGCCACTGAAGCTTTCTTT. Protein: CASSGDRTATEAFF.

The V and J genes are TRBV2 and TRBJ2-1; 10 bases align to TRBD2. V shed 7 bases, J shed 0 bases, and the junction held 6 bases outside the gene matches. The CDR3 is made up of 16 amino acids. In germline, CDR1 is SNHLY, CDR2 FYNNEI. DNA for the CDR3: TGTGCCAGCACTAGCGGGAGTTCCCTCTCCTACAATGAGCAGTTCTTC. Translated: CASTSGSSLSYNEQFF.

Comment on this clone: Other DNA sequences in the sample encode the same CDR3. CDR3 DNA sequence: TGTGCCAGCAGGTTGAACACTGAAGCTTTCTTT. It translates to CASRLNTEAFF. This sequence joins TRBV28 and TRBJ1-1, with unresolved D. Trimming removed 6 bases from V and 0 bases from J, with 2 bases in between. The CDR3 loop spans 11 amino acids. From germline, CDR1 is MDHEN and CDR2 SYDVKM.

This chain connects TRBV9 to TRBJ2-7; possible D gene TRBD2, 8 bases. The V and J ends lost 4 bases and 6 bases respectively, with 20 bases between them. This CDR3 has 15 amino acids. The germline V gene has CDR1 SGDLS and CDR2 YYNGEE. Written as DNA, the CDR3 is TGTGCCAGCAGCCGAGGGGGCGGGAGGTACCTCGAGCAGTACTTC. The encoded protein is CASSRGGGRYLEQYF.

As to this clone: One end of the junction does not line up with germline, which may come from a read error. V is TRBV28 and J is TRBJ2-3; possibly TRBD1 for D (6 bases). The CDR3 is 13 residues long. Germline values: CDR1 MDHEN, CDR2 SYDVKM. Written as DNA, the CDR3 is TGTGCCAGCAGTTCATCACAGGGCGTCGTAAGTGGTTTT. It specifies CASSSSQGVVSGF.

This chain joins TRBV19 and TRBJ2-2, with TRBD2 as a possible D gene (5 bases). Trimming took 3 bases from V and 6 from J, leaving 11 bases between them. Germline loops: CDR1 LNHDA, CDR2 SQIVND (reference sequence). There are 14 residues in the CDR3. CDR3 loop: CASSIPAGAGELFF. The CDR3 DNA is TGTGCCAGTAGTATCCCCGCCGGGGCCGGGGAGCTGTTTTTT.

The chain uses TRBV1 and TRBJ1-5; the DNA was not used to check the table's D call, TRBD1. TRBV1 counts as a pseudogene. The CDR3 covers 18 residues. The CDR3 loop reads CTSSQDGGRGYSNQPQHF. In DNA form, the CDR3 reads TGCACCAGCAGCCAAGATGGTGGCAGGGGCTATAGCAATCAGCCCCAGCATTTT.

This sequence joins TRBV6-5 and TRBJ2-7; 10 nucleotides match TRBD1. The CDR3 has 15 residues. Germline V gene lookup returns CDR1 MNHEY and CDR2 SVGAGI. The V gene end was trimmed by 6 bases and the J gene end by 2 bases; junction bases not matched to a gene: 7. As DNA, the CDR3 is TGTGCCAGCAGATCGGACAGGGGGATTCCCTACGAGCAGTACTTC. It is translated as CASRSDRGIPYEQYF.

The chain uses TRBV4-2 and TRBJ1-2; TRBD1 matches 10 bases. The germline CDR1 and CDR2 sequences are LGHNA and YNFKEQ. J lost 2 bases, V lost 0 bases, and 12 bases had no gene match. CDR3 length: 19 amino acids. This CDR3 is CASSQDRLDRGLTNYGYTF. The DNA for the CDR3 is TGTGCCAGCAGCCAAGATCGGCTTGACAGGGGGCTAACCAACTATGGCTACACCTTC.

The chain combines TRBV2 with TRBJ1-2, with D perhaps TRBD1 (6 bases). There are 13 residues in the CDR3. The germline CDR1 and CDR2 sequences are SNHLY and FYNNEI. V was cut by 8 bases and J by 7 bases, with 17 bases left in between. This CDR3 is CASGSQGFSGYTF. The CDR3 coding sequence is TGTGCCAGCGGATCACAGGGATTCAGTGGCTACACCTTC.

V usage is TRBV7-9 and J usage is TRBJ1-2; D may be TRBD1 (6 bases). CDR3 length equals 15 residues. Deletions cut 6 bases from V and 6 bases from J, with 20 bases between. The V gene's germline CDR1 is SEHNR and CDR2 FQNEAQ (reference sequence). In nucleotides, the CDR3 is TGTGCCAGCAGACAACAGCCAGCAGGGGTGGATGGCTACACCTTC. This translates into CASRQQPAGVDGYTF.

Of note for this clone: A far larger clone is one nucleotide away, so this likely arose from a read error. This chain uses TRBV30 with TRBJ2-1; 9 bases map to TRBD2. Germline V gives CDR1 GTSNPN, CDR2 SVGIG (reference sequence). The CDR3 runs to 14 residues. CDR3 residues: CAWSNGLASNEQLF. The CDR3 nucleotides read TGTGCCTGGAGTAACGGACTAGCGAGCAATGAGCAGCTCTTC.

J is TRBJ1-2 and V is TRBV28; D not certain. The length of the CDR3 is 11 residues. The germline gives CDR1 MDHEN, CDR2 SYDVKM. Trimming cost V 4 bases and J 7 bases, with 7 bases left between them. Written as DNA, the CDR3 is TGTGCCAGCAGTTCGAGGGCTGGCTACACCTTC. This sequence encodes CASSSRAGYTF.

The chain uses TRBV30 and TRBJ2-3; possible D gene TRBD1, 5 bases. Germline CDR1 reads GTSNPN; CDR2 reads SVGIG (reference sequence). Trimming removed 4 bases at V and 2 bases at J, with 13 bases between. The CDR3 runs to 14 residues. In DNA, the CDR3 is TGTGCCTGGACCCCCCAGGGTTACACAGATACGCAGTATTTT. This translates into CAWTPQGYTDTQYF.

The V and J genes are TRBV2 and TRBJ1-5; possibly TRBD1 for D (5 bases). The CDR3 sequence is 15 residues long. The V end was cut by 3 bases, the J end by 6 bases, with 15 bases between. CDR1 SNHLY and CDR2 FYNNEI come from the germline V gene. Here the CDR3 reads CASSESGRASQPQHF. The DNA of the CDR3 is TGTGCCAGCAGTGAGAGTGGCAGGGCTTCTCAGCCCCAGCATTTT. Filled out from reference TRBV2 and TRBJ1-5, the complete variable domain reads EPEVTQTPSHQVTQMGQEVILRCVPISNHLYFYWYRQILGQKVEFLVSFYNNEISEKSEIFDDQFSVERPDGSNFTLKIRSTKLEDSAMYFCASSESGRASQPQHFGDGTRLSIL.

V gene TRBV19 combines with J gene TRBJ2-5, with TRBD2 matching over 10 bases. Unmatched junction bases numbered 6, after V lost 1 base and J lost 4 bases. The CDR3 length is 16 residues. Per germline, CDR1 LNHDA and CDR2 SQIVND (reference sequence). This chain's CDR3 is CASSIGLLAGGETQYF. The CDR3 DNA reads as TGTGCCAGTAGTATAGGGTTATTAGCGGGAGGAGAGACCCAGTACTTC.

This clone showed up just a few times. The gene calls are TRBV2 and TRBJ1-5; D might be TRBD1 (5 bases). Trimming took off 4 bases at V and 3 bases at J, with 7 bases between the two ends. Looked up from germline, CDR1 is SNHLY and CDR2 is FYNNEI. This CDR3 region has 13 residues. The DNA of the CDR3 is TGTGCCAGCAGTGCAGGGTACAATCAGCCCCAGCATTTT. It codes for CASSAGYNQPQHF.

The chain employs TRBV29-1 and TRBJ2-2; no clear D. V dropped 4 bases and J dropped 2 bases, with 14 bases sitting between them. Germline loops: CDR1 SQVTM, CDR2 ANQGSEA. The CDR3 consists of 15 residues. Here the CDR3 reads CSVAFRFANTGELFF. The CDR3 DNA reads TGCAGCGTTGCGTTCAGGTTTGCTAACACCGGGGAGCTGTTTTTT.

The CDR3 loop reads CASSDSGSSGDTQYF. CDR3 DNA sequence: TGTGCCAGCAGCGATAGCGGGAGCTCCGGAGATACGCAGTATTTT. V gene TRBV7-6 combines with J gene TRBJ2-3, with 9 bases aligning to TRBD2. Germline V gene lookup returns CDR1 SGHVS and CDR2 FNYEAQ. The junction had 8 bases not matched to a gene; V was cut back by 5 bases and J by 5 bases. This CDR3 is built from 15 residues.

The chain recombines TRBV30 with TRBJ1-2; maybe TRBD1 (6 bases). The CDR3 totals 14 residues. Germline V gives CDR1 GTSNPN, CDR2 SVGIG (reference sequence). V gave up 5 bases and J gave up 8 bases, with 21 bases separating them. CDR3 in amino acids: CAWETDRRSRGYTF. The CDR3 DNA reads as TGTGCCTGGGAGACCGACAGGCGATCGCGAGGCTACACCTTC. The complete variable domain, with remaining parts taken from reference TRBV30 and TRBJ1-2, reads SQTIHQWPATLVQPVGSPLSLECTVEGTSNPNLYWYRQAAGRGLQLLFYSVGIGQISSEVPQNLSASRPQDRQFILSSKKLLLSDSGFYLCAWETDRRSRGYTFGSGTRLTVV.

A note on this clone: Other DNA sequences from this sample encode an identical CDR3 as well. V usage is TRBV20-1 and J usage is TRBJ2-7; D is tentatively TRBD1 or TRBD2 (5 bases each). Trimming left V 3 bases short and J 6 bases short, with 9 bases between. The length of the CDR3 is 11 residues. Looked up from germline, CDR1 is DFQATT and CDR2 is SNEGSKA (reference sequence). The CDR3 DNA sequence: TGCAGTGCTAGTGGGGGTTCCGAGCAGTACTTC. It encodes CSASGGSEQYF.

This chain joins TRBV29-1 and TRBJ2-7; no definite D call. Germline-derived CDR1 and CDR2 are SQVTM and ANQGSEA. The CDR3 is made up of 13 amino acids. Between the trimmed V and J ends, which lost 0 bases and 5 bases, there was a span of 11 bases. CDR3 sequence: CSVEELVSHEQYF. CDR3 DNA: TGCAGCGTTGAAGAGCTAGTCAGCCACGAGCAGTACTTC.

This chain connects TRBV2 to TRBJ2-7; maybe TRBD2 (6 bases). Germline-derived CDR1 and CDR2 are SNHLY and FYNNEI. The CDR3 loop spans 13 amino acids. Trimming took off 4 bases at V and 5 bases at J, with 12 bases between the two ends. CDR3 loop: CASSVMRGDEQYF. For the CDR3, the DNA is TGTGCCAGCAGTGTTATGCGGGGCGACGAGCAGTACTTC.

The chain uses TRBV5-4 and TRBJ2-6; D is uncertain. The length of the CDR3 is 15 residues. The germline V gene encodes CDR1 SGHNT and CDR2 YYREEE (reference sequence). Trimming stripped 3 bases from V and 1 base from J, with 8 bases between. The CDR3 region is CASSSKGSGANVLTF. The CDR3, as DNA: TGTGCCAGCAGCTCTAAGGGTTCTGGGGCCAACGTCCTGACTTTC.

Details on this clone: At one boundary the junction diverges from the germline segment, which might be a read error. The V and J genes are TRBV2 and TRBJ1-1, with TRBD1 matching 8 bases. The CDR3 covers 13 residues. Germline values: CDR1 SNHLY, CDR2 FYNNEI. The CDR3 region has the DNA TGTGCCAGCACCAAGACAGGGGTTGAGGTTTGGGTCTTT. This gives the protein CASTKTGVEVWVF.

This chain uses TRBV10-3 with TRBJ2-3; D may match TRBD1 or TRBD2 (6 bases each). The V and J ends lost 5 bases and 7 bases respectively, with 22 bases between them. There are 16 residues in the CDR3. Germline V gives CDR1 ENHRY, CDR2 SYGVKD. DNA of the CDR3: TGTGCCATCAGTCCGACGGATTCAAGGGGGGTGAATACGCAGTATTTT. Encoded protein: CAISPTDSRGVNTQYF.

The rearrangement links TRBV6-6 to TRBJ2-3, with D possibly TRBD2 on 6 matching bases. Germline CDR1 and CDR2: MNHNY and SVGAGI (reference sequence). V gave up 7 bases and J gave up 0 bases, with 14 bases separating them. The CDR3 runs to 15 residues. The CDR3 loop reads CASKPLDYSTDTQYF. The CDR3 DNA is TGTGCCAGCAAACCTTTGGACTATAGCACAGATACGCAGTATTTT.

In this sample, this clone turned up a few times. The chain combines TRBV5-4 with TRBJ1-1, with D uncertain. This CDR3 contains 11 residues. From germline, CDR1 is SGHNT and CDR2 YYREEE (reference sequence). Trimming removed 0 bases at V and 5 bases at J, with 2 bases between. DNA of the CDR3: TGTGCCAGCAGCTTGGGGACTGAAGCTTTCTTT. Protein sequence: CASSLGTEAFF.

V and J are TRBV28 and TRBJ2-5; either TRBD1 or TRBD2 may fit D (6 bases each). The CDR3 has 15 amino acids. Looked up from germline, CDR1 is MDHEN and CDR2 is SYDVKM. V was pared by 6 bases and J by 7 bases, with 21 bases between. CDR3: CASRSWGAGSGTQYF. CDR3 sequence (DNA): TGTGCCAGCAGGTCGTGGGGGGCGGGATCAGGGACCCAGTACTTC.